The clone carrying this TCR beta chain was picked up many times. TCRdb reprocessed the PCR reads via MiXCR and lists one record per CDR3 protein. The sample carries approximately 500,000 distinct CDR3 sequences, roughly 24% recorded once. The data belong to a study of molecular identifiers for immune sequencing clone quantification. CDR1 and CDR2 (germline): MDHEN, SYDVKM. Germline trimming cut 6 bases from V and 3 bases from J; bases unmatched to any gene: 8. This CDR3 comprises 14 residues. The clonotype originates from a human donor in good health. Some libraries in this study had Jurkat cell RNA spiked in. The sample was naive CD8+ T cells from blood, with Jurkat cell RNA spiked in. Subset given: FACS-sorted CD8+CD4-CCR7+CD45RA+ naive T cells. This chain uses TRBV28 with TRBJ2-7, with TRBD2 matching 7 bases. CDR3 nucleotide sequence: TGTGCCAGCAGCCCCCAGCGCGGGGGCTACGAGCAGTACTTC. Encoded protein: CASSPQRGGYEQYF. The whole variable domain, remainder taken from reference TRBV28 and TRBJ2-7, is DVKVTQSSRYLVKRTGEKVFLECVQDMDHENMFWYRQDPGLGLRLIYFSYDVKMKEKGDIPEGYSVSREKKERFSLILESASTNQTSMYLCASSPQRGGYEQYFGPGTRLTVT.